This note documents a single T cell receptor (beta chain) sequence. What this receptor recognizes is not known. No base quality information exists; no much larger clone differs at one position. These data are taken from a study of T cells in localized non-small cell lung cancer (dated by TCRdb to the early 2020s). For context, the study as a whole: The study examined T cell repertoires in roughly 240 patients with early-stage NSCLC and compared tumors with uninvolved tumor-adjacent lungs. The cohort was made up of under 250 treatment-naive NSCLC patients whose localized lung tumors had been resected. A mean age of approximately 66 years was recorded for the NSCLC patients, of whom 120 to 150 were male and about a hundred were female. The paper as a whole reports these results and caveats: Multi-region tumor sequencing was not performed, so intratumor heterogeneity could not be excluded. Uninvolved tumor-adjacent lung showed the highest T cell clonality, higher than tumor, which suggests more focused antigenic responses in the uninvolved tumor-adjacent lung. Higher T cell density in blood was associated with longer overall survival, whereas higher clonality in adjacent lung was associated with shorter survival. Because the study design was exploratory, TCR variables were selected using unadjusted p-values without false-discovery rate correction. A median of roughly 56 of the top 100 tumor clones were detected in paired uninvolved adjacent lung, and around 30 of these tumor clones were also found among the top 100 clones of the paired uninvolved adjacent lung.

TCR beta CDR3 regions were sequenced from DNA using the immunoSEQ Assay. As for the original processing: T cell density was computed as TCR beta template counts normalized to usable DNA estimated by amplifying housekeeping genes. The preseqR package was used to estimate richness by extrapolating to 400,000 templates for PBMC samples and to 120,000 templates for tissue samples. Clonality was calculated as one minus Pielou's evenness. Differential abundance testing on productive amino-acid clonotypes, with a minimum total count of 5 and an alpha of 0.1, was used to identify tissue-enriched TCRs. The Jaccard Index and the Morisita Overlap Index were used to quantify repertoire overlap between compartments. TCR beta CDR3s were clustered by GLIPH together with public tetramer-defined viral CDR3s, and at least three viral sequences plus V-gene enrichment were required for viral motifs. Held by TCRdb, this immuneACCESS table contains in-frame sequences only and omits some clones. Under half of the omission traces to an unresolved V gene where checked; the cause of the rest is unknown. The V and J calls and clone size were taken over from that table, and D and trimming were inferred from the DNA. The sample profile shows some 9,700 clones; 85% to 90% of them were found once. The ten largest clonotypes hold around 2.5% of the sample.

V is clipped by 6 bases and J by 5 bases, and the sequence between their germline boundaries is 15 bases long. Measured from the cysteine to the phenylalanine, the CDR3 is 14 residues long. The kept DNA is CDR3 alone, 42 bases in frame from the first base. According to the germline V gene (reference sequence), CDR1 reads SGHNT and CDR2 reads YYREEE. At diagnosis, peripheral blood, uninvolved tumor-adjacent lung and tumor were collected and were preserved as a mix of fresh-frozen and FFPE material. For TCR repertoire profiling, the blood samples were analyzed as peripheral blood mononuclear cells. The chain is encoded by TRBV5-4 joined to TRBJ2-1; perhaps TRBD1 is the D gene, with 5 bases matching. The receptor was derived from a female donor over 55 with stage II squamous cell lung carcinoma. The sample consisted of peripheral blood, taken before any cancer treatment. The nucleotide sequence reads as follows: TGTGCCAGCATCCCATGGGGCAAACACAATGAGCAGTTCTTC. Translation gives CASIPWGKHNEQFF. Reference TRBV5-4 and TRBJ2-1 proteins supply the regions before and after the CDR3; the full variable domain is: ETGVTQSPTHLIKTRGQQVTLRCSSQSGHNTVSWYQQALGQGPQFIFQYYREEENGRGNFPPRFSGLQFPNYSSELNVNALELDDSALYLCASIPWGKHNEQFFGPGTRLTVL.